What follows are 10 T cell receptor beta chains derived from one specimen sequenced in a study of cytomegalovirus exposure and HLA in healthy donors. 60 Vbeta and 13 Jbeta primers were used in PCR. Only in-frame clones appear in the TCRdb table, and some are missing; sequencing was by immunoSEQ multiplex PCR. This table holds 130,000 or so clones, more than 75% found once. The sequenced sample was PBMCs. The receptors originated from a male donor in good health and CMV-seronegative.

V and J are TRBV2 and TRBJ2-7; D is possibly TRBD2 (5 bases). Trimming cost V 7 bases and J 3 bases, with 10 bases left between them. This CDR3 region has 12 residues. Germline V CDR1 and CDR2: SNHLY, FYNNEI. CDR3 loop: CASTARDYEQYF. In DNA form, the CDR3 reads TGTGCCAGCACCGCCCGGGACTACGAGCAGTACTTC.

In DNA, the CDR3 is TGTGCCAGCAGCTTGGAACAGGGGGCTTGGGGCTACACCTTC. It is translated as CASSLEQGAWGYTF. V is TRBV5-5 and J is TRBJ1-2; 9 bases are shared with TRBD1. Germline V gene sequence: CDR1 SGHKS, CDR2 YYEKEE (reference sequence). The CDR3 is made up of 14 amino acids. Trimming cost V 0 bases and J 8 bases; bases outside gene matches: 5.

The rearrangement links TRBV19 to TRBJ1-2; D not resolved. The CDR3 spans 12 residues. Per germline, CDR1 LNHDA and CDR2 SQIVND (reference sequence). Trimming removed 4 bases from V and 2 bases from J, with 5 bases in between. The CDR3 reads CASSRQNYGYTF. CDR3 bases: TGTGCCAGTAGTAGGCAGAACTATGGCTACACCTTC.

The chain combines TRBV6-6 with TRBJ2-1, with TRBD2 matching over 11 bases. Germline V gives CDR1 MNHNY, CDR2 SVGAGI (reference sequence). The CDR3 is made up of 16 amino acids. Trimming at V came to 7 bases and at J to 3 bases, leaving 8 bases not matched to a gene. For the CDR3, the DNA is TGTGCCAGCACCACCTATCTAGCGGGGGGCTACAATGAGCAGTTCTTC. Translated: CASTTYLAGGYNEQFF.

The rearrangement joins TRBV7-3 to TRBJ2-5; 9 bases are a match to TRBD1. This CDR3 comprises 15 residues. With 3 bases clipped from V and 5 bases from J, the junction kept 7 bases outside the gene matches. CDR1 is SGHTA, CDR2 FQGTGA, per germline. CDR3 nucleotide sequence: TGTGCCAGCAGCTTGACCGGGACAGGGTTCGAGACCCAGTACTTC. The encoded protein is CASSLTGTGFETQYF.

V usage is TRBV4-1 and J usage is TRBJ1-3, with a tentative D call TRBD1 (5 bases). Trimming left V 4 bases short and J 5 bases short, with 18 bases between. The CDR3 is 16 amino acids. From germline, CDR1 is MGHRA and CDR2 YSYEKL. The CDR3 here is CASSPVGQGLRNTIYF. CDR3 DNA sequence: TGCGCCAGCAGCCCGGTCGGCCAGGGACTACGAAACACCATATATTTT.

This chain's CDR3 is CASSLGEYNSPLHF. The DNA for the CDR3 is TGTGCCAGCAGTTTAGGAGAGTATAATTCACCCCTCCACTTT. The chain joins TRBV27 to TRBJ1-6; D call uncertain. The CDR3 contains 14 residues. V was pared by 2 bases and J by 4 bases, with 6 bases between. Germline lookup yields CDR1 MNHEY and CDR2 SMNVEV (reference sequence).

This clone was picked up a small number of times. The J gene is TRBJ1-2, the V gene TRBV5-8, with 10 bases lining up with TRBD1. CDR3 size: 18 residues. V lost 0 bases and J lost 1; bases outside the gene matches: 9. The germline CDR1 and CDR2 sequences are SGHTS and YDEGEE. Here the CDR3 DNA reads TGTGCCAGCAGCTTGGACCGGGACAGGGGATCACTTAACTATGGCTACACCTTC. Its protein product is CASSLDRDRGSLNYGYTF. The variable domain in full, completed from reference TRBV5-8 and TRBJ1-2, reads EAGVTQSPTHLIKTRGQQATLRCSPISGHTSVYWYQQALGLGLQFLLWYDEGEERNRGNFPPRFSGRQFPNYSSELNVNALELEDSALYLCASSLDRDRGSLNYGYTFGSGTRLTVV.

The rearrangement joins TRBV5-1 to TRBJ1-5, with 7 bases matching TRBD1. The CDR3 is 13 amino acids. J gave up 7 bases and V 0 bases, and 1 base lay outside the gene matches. Germline V gives CDR1 SGHRS, CDR2 YFSETQ. CDR3 sequence: CASSLGQGQPQHF. CDR3 nucleotide sequence: TGCGCCAGCAGCTTGGGACAGGGACAGCCCCAGCATTTT.

The chain is built from TRBV2 and TRBJ1-5; D unclear. The CDR3 is 14 amino acids. V dropped 2 bases and J dropped 6 bases, with 11 bases sitting between them. Germline values: CDR1 SNHLY, CDR2 FYNNEI. In DNA form, the CDR3 reads TGTGCCAGCAGTGAACGCGAGAGAGCTCAGCCCCAGCATTTT. This gives the protein CASSERERAQPQHF. Combining the CDR3 with reference TRBV2 and TRBJ1-5 gives the whole variable domain EPEVTQTPSHQVTQMGQEVILRCVPISNHLYFYWYRQILGQKVEFLVSFYNNEISEKSEIFDDQFSVERPDGSNFTLKIRSTKLEDSAMYFCASSERERAQPQHFGDGTRLSIL.